The 11 T cell receptor beta chains given below trace back to one sample, sequenced in a study of T cells in Graves' hyperthyroidism and ophthalmopathy. Amplified TCR beta CDR3 regions derived from RNA transcripts. HTBI primers drove first-round RT-PCR of the TCR CDR3. MiXCR, run by TCRdb on the multiplex PCR reads, gives a single entry per CDR3 protein. The sample consists of under 600,000 distinct CDR3 sequences, about 16% of them appearing once. Sequencing was performed on blood. Source of these receptors: a woman in her forties with Graves' ophthalmopathy.

A note on this clonotype: One junction end disagrees with the germline gene, perhaps due to a read error. This chain joins TRBV11-1 and TRBJ2-5; D tentatively fits TRBD1 or TRBD2 (5 bases each). This CDR3 is 15 amino acids long. From germline, CDR1 is SGHAT and CDR2 FQDESV (reference sequence). The CDR3 DNA reads as TGCGCCAGCAGCATGACGGGACCTATCCAAGAGACCCAGTACTTC. As protein: CASSMTGPIQETQYF.

This CDR3 reads CASSRAPNEKLFF. CDR3 bases: TGTGCCAGCAGCCGGGCTCCGAATGAAAAACTGTTTTTT. This chain joins TRBV5-8 and TRBJ1-4, with no clear D. Germline-derived CDR1 and CDR2 are SGHTS and YDEGEE. This CDR3 region has 13 residues. V lost 4 bases and J lost 5, with 9 bases in between.

The rearrangement joins TRBV5-8 to TRBJ2-3, with 8 positions matching TRBD1. In germline, CDR1 is SGHTS, CDR2 YDEGEE. J was trimmed by 5 bases and V by 4 bases; bases with no gene match: 12. The length of the CDR3 is 16 residues. CDR3 bases: TGTGCCAGCAGCCCCGCAGGGGGCGCGCAGAAAGATACGCAGTATTTT. It codes for CASSPAGGAQKDTQYF.

The rearrangement links TRBV7-9 to TRBJ1-6; D ambiguous. The CDR3 is 18 amino acids. The ends were cut back, 1 base at V and 13 bases at J, with 26 bases in the middle. Per germline, CDR1 SEHNR and CDR2 FQNEAQ (reference sequence). The CDR3 DNA sequence: TGTGCCAGCAGCTTAGATTCTCCCTTAACCTCCCACCAATCGCCCCTCCACTTT. This gives the protein CASSLDSPLTSHQSPLHF.

This clonotype has ten or more counts. This chain links TRBV28 with TRBJ1-1; D not resolved. CDR1 is MDHEN, CDR2 SYDVKM, per germline. With 7 bases removed from V and 0 bases from J, the gap between germline ends came to 6 bases. The CDR3 has 12 residues. CDR3 bases: TGTGCCAGCAACACAATGAACACTGAAGCTTTCTTT. Encoded protein: CASNTMNTEAFF. The variable domain in full, completed from reference TRBV28 and TRBJ1-1, reads DVKVTQSSRYLVKRTGEKVFLECVQDMDHENMFWYRQDPGLGLRLIYFSYDVKMKEKGDIPEGYSVSREKKERFSLILESASTNQTSMYLCASNTMNTEAFFGQGTRLTVV.

This clonotype was counted many times. The chain is built from TRBV20-1 and TRBJ2-7; 8 bases are shared with TRBD2. With V trimmed by 0 bases and J by 4 bases, 11 bases remained unmatched. This CDR3 comprises 16 residues. CDR1 and CDR2 from the germline V gene are DFQATT and SNEGSKA (reference sequence). The CDR3 DNA reads TGCAGTGCTAGAGATCATTCGCGGGGGGATTATTACGAGCAGTACTTC. It yields the protein CSARDHSRGDYYEQYF.

This clonotype was found many times. An end of the junction does not agree with germline; a read error may underlie this. This rearrangement joins TRBV28 to TRBJ1-2; a possible D gene is TRBD1 (5 bases). CDR1 is MDHEN, CDR2 SYDVKM, per germline. The CDR3 has 16 residues. The CDR3 DNA reads TGTGCCAGCAATCCTTCTTGGGGCCCCCCTAACTATGGCTACGCCTTC. It translates to CASNPSWGPPNYGYAF.

The table lists this clonotype with many counts. The chain couples TRBV7-9 to TRBJ1-6; 9 nucleotides agree with TRBD1. The CDR3 sequence is 15 residues long. Losses at the gene ends were 5 bases for V and 5 bases for J; bases not matched to a gene: 4. From germline, CDR1 is SEHNR and CDR2 FQNEAQ (reference sequence). CDR3 sequence: CASSEQGADNSPLHF. The CDR3 DNA follows: TGTGCCAGCAGCGAACAGGGGGCAGATAATTCACCCCTCCACTTT.

Many counts were recorded for this clonotype. The junction and the germline gene differ at one end; a read error may be behind it. This sequence joins TRBV18 and TRBJ1-1; D gene uncertain. The CDR3 is 13 amino acids. Per germline, CDR1 KGHSH and CDR2 LQKENI. The CDR3 loop is CASSPGLNTEAFF. The CDR3 nucleotides read TGCGCCAGCAGCCCCGGTCTGAACACTGAAGCTTTCTTT.

This clonotype was picked up a small number of times. The chain is built from TRBV18 and TRBJ2-2, with D possibly TRBD2 on 6 matching bases. The CDR3 has 16 residues. V shed 5 bases and J shed 0 bases, with 13 bases lying between them. Germline-derived CDR1 and CDR2 are KGHSH and LQKENI. The CDR3 DNA reads as TGTGCCAGCTCATCGATAGCGGTCGCGAACACCGGGGAGCTGTTTTTT. It specifies CASSSIAVANTGELFF.

This clonotype has ten or more counts. The chain combines TRBV7-2 with TRBJ2-1; D possibly uses TRBD1 or TRBD2 (6 bases each). CDR1 and CDR2 (germline): SGHTA, FQGNSA. Trimming took off 1 base at V and 9 bases at J, with 19 bases between the two ends. The CDR3 spans 16 residues. CDR3 nucleotide sequence: TGTGCCAGCAGCTTAGATCTAGGGGGGTCCGGTGGTGAGCAGTTCTTC. Protein: CASSLDLGGSGGEQFF.